These 29 T cell receptor beta chains share one sample of origin, sequenced in a study of T cells in Graves' hyperthyroidism and ophthalmopathy. TCR beta CDR3 region amplification was performed from RNA transcripts. HTBI primers drove first-round RT-PCR of the TCR CDR3. One entry per CDR3 protein results from TCRdb running MiXCR on the multiplex PCR reads. The sample holds 500,000 to 750,000 distinct CDR3 sequences, around 45% seen once. Source material: peripheral blood or thyroid tissue (not recorded which). These receptor sequences come from a woman aged 18-30 years with Graves' hyperthyroidism.

This rearrangement joins TRBV7-9 to TRBJ2-5; 10 bases map to TRBD1. Germline V gives CDR1 SEHNR, CDR2 FQNEAQ (reference sequence). This CDR3 is 16 amino acids long. V was clipped by 4 bases and J by 4 bases; unmatched bases: 9. CDR3 loop: CASSSLGTGVGETQYF. The CDR3 coding sequence is TGTGCCAGCAGCTCCCTCGGGACAGGGGTAGGAGAGACCCAGTACTTC. Drawing the rest from reference TRBV7-9 and TRBJ2-5, the complete variable domain is DTGVSQNPRHKITKRGQNVTFRCDPISEHNRLYWYRQTLGQGPEFLTYFQNEAQLEKSRLLSDRFSAERPKGSFSTLEIQRTEQGDSAMYLCASSSLGTGVGETQYFGPGTRLLVL.

The sample holds many counts of this clonotype. The chain employs TRBV24-1 and TRBJ2-5, with TRBD1 as a possible D gene (5 bases). Per germline, CDR1 KGHDR and CDR2 SFDVKD. This CDR3 has 17 amino acids. Trimming cost V 3 bases and J 4 bases, with 20 bases left between them. For the CDR3, the DNA is TGTGCCACCAGTGATACAAGACAGCTGGGGATTGGAGAGACCCAGTACTTC. Amino acids: CATSDTRQLGIGETQYF.

This chain joins TRBV9 and TRBJ1-1, with D possibly being TRBD1 (5 bases). CDR3 length equals 15 residues. Looked up from germline, CDR1 is SGDLS and CDR2 is YYNGEE. V lost 2 bases and J 8 bases, leaving 19 bases between the germline ends. The CDR3 region has the DNA TGTGCCAGCAGCGTTAGCTTTGGGGCCGGTTCGGAAGCTTTCTTT. Its protein product is CASSVSFGAGSEAFF.

This clonotype was recorded many times. V gene TRBV4-3 combines with J gene TRBJ2-7, with a tentative D call TRBD2 (6 bases). The CDR3 has 13 residues. The V gene lost 4 bases and the J gene lost 7 bases, with 14 bases spanning the gap. In germline, CDR1 is LGHNA, CDR2 YSLEER. The CDR3 coding sequence is TGCGCCAGCAGCCCGACTAGAGAGAATGAGCAGTACTTC. This gives the protein CASSPTRENEQYF.

Regarding this clonotype: A much larger clone lies one base from this, so it may be a read error. The chain carries TRBV5-4 and TRBJ1-6, with D unresolved. The CDR3 sequence is 17 residues long. CDR1 and CDR2 (germline): SGHNT, YYREEE (reference sequence). The chain's CDR3 is CASSLGGLGDHNSLLHF. The CDR3 region has the DNA TGTGCCAGCAGCTTGGGAGGGTTGGGAGACCATAATTCACTCCTCCACTTT.

This clonotype was counted only a few times. For the CDR3, the DNA is TGCAGTGCTATCACCAGCCGGGACTACAATGAGCAGTTCTTC. Translated: CSAITSRDYNEQFF. V is TRBV20-1 and J is TRBJ2-1; tentative D call: TRBD2 (5 bases). The germline V gene encodes CDR1 DFQATT and CDR2 SNEGSKA (reference sequence). The CDR3 is 14 amino acids. V shed 4 bases and J shed 3 bases, with 13 bases lying between them.

This clonotype was recorded at least ten times. The V call is TRBV12-3 or TRBV12-4, the J call TRBJ2-7; D is perhaps TRBD2 (5 bases). This CDR3 has 16 amino acids. Trimming left V 3 bases short and J 1 base short, with 16 bases between. The CDR3 is CASSFSVVGSSYEQYF. Written as DNA, the CDR3 is TGTGCCAGCAGTTTCTCTGTGGTTGGGAGTTCCTACGAGCAGTACTTC.

In its sample, this clonotype was seen many times. The V call is TRBV7-9, the J call TRBJ1-1, with D possibly being TRBD1 (6 bases). The CDR3 spans 14 residues. With 3 bases removed from V and 11 bases from J, the gap between germline ends came to 19 bases. Germline values: CDR1 SEHNR, CDR2 FQNEAQ (reference sequence). In nucleotides, the CDR3 is TGTGCCAGCAGCTTTACGACAGGTCGGTTCTCTGCTTTCTTT. Encoded protein: CASSFTTGRFSAFF.

The rearrangement links TRBV4-1 to TRBJ1-1; 8 bases align to TRBD1. Trimming cost V 4 bases and J 1 base; bases outside gene matches: 5. Germline V gives CDR1 MGHRA, CDR2 YSYEKL. This CDR3 is 15 amino acids long. The CDR3 DNA follows: TGCGCCAGCAGCCTCAGGGGGCGCGAGAACACTGAAGCTTTCTTT. Translation: CASSLRGRENTEAFF.

This CDR3 is CSPRPGGNQPQHF. CDR3 nucleotide sequence: TGCAGCCCTAGACCTGGAGGCAATCAGCCCCAGCATTTT. This chain joins TRBV29-1 and TRBJ1-5; no reliable D call. Trimming cost V 8 bases and J 2 bases, with 13 bases left between them. The CDR3 length is 13 residues. Germline-derived CDR1 and CDR2 are SQVTM and ANQGSEA.

The chain joins TRBV24-1 to TRBJ1-5, with 8 bases lining up with TRBD1. CDR3 length equals 17 residues. J lost 2 bases, V lost 6 bases, and 11 bases had no gene match. Germline CDR1 and CDR2: KGHDR and SFDVKD. In DNA form, the CDR3 reads TGTGCCACCAGTACAGGACAGGGTTTGTACGGCAATCAGCCCCAGCATTTT. The encoded protein is CATSTGQGLYGNQPQHF.

This chain uses TRBV10-3 with TRBJ2-7; 11 positions match TRBD1. V shed 2 bases and J 7 bases; nucleotides not matched to a gene: 16. This CDR3 has 18 amino acids. Germline V gene data show CDR1 as ENHRY and CDR2 as SYGVKD. The CDR3, as DNA: TGTGCCATCAGTGAGAGCCCCAGGGGGACAGGGGGGGATAATGAGCAGTACTTC. It translates to CAISESPRGTGGDNEQYF.

This clonotype occurred a few times. The gene calls are TRBV7-3 and TRBJ2-1; D call uncertain. This CDR3 is built from 13 residues. Trimming stripped 2 bases from V and 8 bases from J, with 10 bases between. Germline lookup yields CDR1 SGHTA and CDR2 FQGTGA. CDR3 region: CASSLPPGHEQFF. As DNA, the CDR3 is TGTGCCAGCAGCTTACCTCCTGGGCATGAGCAGTTCTTC.

In this sample, this clonotype turned up many times. The rearrangement uses TRBV4-1 and TRBJ2-7; no definite D call. The V gene lost 1 base and the J gene lost 5 bases, with 9 bases spanning the gap. CDR1 MGHRA and CDR2 YSYEKL come from the germline V gene. The CDR3 totals 13 residues. In DNA form, the CDR3 reads TGCGCCAGCAGCCAAGTAGGGCAGGACGAGCAGTACTTC. Translation: CASSQVGQDEQYF.

The chain combines TRBV6-2 or TRBV6-3 with TRBJ1-5; D is unresolved. The V gene lost 0 bases and the J gene lost 3 bases, with 12 bases spanning the gap. Germline assignment: CDR1 MNHEY and CDR2 SVGEGT. CDR3 length equals 16 residues. CDR3 in DNA: TGTGCCAGCAGTTACTCTCCCTACAGACCCAATCAGCCCCAGCATTTT. Amino acids: CASSYSPYRPNQPQHF.

The gene calls are TRBV29-1 and TRBJ1-2; D uncertain. The CDR3 totals 12 residues. The V end lost 8 bases, the J end lost 4 bases, and 14 bases lay between the germline ends. The V gene's germline CDR1 is SQVTM and CDR2 ANQGSEA. The CDR3 DNA reads as TGCAGCCAAGTCTTCGGCCTCTATGGCTACACCTTC. Residues: CSQVFGLYGYTF.

This clonotype has a count of ten or more. V gene TRBV7-9 combines with J gene TRBJ2-7; no clear D. From germline, CDR1 is SEHNR and CDR2 FQNEAQ (reference sequence). V lost 3 bases, J lost 1 base, and 10 bases lay in between. The CDR3 has 14 amino acids. CDR3 in amino acids: CASSFAASSYEQYF. CDR3 DNA: TGTGCCAGCAGCTTCGCAGCTTCATCCTACGAGCAGTACTTC. The variable domain in full, with the rest retrieved from reference TRBV7-9 and TRBJ2-7, is DTGVSQNPRHKITKRGQNVTFRCDPISEHNRLYWYRQTLGQGPEFLTYFQNEAQLEKSRLLSDRFSAERPKGSFSTLEIQRTEQGDSAMYLCASSFAASSYEQYFGPGTRLTVT.

The chain couples TRBV7-2 to TRBJ1-5; D call uncertain. Germline values: CDR1 SGHTA, CDR2 FQGNSA. This CDR3 is built from 11 residues. Trimming took 4 bases from V and 9 from J, leaving 7 bases between them. CDR3 sequence reads: CASSSFGPQHF. In DNA, the CDR3 is TGTGCCAGCAGCTCGTTTGGGCCCCAGCATTTT.

J is TRBJ1-4 and V is TRBV2, with no clear D. The V and J ends lost 5 bases and 0 bases respectively, with 10 bases between them. Germline V gives CDR1 SNHLY, CDR2 FYNNEI. The CDR3 length is 15 residues. In DNA form, the CDR3 reads TGTGCCAGCAGTTTAACGCCGTCAACTAATGAAAAACTGTTTTTT. Protein sequence: CASSLTPSTNEKLFF.

V and J are TRBV24-1 and TRBJ2-2; D not resolved. Germline lookup yields CDR1 KGHDR and CDR2 SFDVKD. V dropped 10 bases and J dropped 1 base, with 6 bases sitting between them. The CDR3 spans 12 residues. CDR3 residues: CATAGNTGELFF. CDR3 sequence (DNA): TGTGCCACAGCCGGGAACACCGGGGAGCTGTTTTTT.

The rearrangement joins TRBV5-1 to TRBJ2-6; the D gene could be TRBD1 or TRBD2 (5 bases each). The CDR3 sequence is 14 residues long. Germline CDR1 reads SGHRS; CDR2 reads YFSETQ. Trimming took off 6 bases at V and 11 bases at J, with 18 bases between the two ends. DNA for the CDR3: TGCGCCAGCAAATGGGGGTCACAGCTCGACGTCCTGACTTTC. The encoded protein is CASKWGSQLDVLTF. Looking up the rest from reference TRBV5-1 and TRBJ2-6 gives the full variable domain: KAGVTQTPRYLIKTRGQQVTLSCSPISGHRSVSWYQQTPGQGLQFLFEYFSETQRNKGNFPGRFSGRQFSNSRSEMNVSTLELGDSALYLCASKWGSQLDVLTFGAGSRLTVL.

The chain has TRBV11-3 and TRBJ1-1; 9 bases line up with TRBD1. Per germline, CDR1 SGHNT and CDR2 YENEEA. The V and J ends lost 7 bases and 4 bases, in that order; junction bases with no gene match: 16. The CDR3 has 17 residues. CDR3 sequence: CASTNDGTGFQSTEAFF. CDR3 nucleotide sequence: TGTGCCAGCACCAACGACGGGACAGGGTTCCAGAGCACTGAAGCTTTCTTT.

This chain joins TRBV24-1 and TRBJ2-5; unclear D gene. The CDR3 is 13 residues long. The germline CDR1 and CDR2 sequences are KGHDR and SFDVKD. Deletions cut 1 base from V and 9 bases from J, with 11 bases between. The DNA of the CDR3 is TGTGCCACCAGTGATTTTGGGGATCAGCCCCAGTACTTC. Encoded protein: CATSDFGDQPQYF.

J is TRBJ1-1 and V is TRBV7-3; D gene ambiguous. The germline V and J ends were trimmed by 5 bases and 13 bases, with 26 bases remaining between them. Germline assignment: CDR1 SGHTA and CDR2 FQGTGA. The CDR3 has 15 residues. CDR3 protein: CASSPDTGVDGRDFF. DNA for the CDR3: TGTGCCAGCAGCCCTGACACCGGGGTAGACGGACGAGATTTCTTT. The complete variable domain, with remaining parts taken from reference TRBV7-3 and TRBJ1-1, reads GAGVSQTPSNKVTEKGKYVELRCDPISGHTALYWYRQSLGQGPEFLIYFQGTGAADDSGLPNDRFFAVRPEGSVSTLKIQRTERGDSAVYLCASSPDTGVDGRDFFGQGTRLTVV.

This chain uses TRBV9 with TRBJ2-2; D uncertain. Germline-derived CDR1 and CDR2 are SGDLS and YYNGEE. Trimming stripped 4 bases from V and 3 bases from J, with 16 bases between. This CDR3 region has 16 residues. The CDR3 DNA sequence: TGTGCCAGCAGCCAGTTTCTAGGGCTCTACACCGGGGAGCTGTTTTTT. Residues: CASSQFLGLYTGELFF.

In nucleotides, the CDR3 is TGTGCCATCACCGGGGACGACGGCGGGGAGCTGTTTTTT. Translation gives CAITGDDGGELFF. The chain employs TRBV10-3 and TRBJ2-2; D is tentatively TRBD1 or TRBD2 (5 bases each). Germline CDR1 and CDR2: ENHRY and SYGVKD. Trimming took 7 bases from V and 7 from J, leaving 13 bases between them. The CDR3 is 13 residues long.

In this sample, this clonotype turned up many times. The chain recombines TRBV6-6 with TRBJ1-3; 8 bases fit TRBD1. The CDR3 sequence is 15 residues long. Germline CDR1 and CDR2: MNHNY and SVGAGI (reference sequence). V trimming: 6 bases; J trimming: 1 base; junction bases outside the gene matches: 5. The CDR3 loop reads CASRAQGASGNTIYF. The CDR3 DNA reads as TGTGCCAGCAGGGCGCAGGGGGCATCTGGAAACACCATATATTTT.

About this clonotype itself: With a much larger clone just one base away, this may be a read error. This rearrangement joins TRBV5-1 to TRBJ1-4; D ambiguous. Germline V gene lookup returns CDR1 SGHRS and CDR2 YFSETQ. The CDR3 length is 16 residues. The V end was cut by 6 bases, the J end by 12 bases, with 27 bases between. CDR3 DNA sequence: TGCGCCAGCATGTTAGGGTCTCGGGAAAGAAGCGAAGAACTGTTTTTT. It encodes CASMLGSRERSEELFF.

The J gene is TRBJ2-7, the V gene TRBV20-1, with 10 bases that match TRBD2. The V gene's germline CDR1 is DFQATT and CDR2 SNEGSKA (reference sequence). This CDR3 is 12 amino acids long. The CDR3 is CSLRSGRYEQYF. CDR3 coding DNA: TGCAGCTTACGTAGCGGGAGGTACGAGCAGTACTTC.